Below, 8 T cell receptor beta chains from the same sample are listed, as sequenced in a study of vaccination effects on CD4 cells after COVID-19. Ahead of sequencing, the ViraFEST assay grew antigen-specific CD4+ T cells using viral peptide pools. Culture proceeded for approximately 9 days, and CD4+ T cells were then isolated. All participants had two doses of either the BNT162b2 or mRNA-1273 vaccine. TCRdb's copy holds only in-frame clones and misses some; the assay was immunoSEQ multiplex PCR. In the table there are 65,000 to 70,000 clones, approximately 76% of which are singletons. For these TCRs, the target antigens are not known. The sample was CD4+ T cells from PBMCs cultured with HCoV-OC43 spike peptides, taken after COVID-19 vaccination. Subset in this sample: HCoV-OC43 spike overlapping peptide pool stimulation. All receptors come from a human donor who received a COVID-19 vaccine.

The chain employs TRBV12-3 or TRBV12-4 and TRBJ2-2; D may correspond to TRBD1 or TRBD2 (5 bases each). The CDR3 totals 12 residues. V shed 7 bases and J shed 6 bases, with 9 bases lying between them. CDR3 sequence: CASKQGPGELFF. As DNA, the CDR3 is TGTGCCAGCAAGCAGGGACCCGGGGAGCTGTTTTTT.

The rearrangement links TRBV30 to TRBJ1-6, with 11 bases matching TRBD1. CDR3 size: 14 residues. The germline V gene encodes CDR1 GTSNPN and CDR2 SVGIG (reference sequence). The trim removed 5 bases at V and 9 bases at J, leaving 6 bases unmatched. CDR3 residues: CAWDLGQGGSPLHF. The CDR3 DNA is TGTGCCTGGGACCTGGGACAGGGGGGTTCACCCCTCCACTTT.

This clone was counted between two and nine times. This chain uses TRBV7-2 with TRBJ1-1; weak D call: TRBD1 (5 bases). Germline-derived CDR1 and CDR2 are SGHTA and FQGNSA. The CDR3 extends over 15 amino acids. Trimming removed 2 bases at V and 3 bases at J, with 13 bases between. DNA of the CDR3: TGTGCCAGCAGCTTAAACCCCGTGGGGGACACTGAAGCTTTCTTT. Its translation is CASSLNPVGDTEAFF.

This chain joins TRBV3-1 (or the pseudogene TRBV3-2) and TRBJ2-1, with 10 bases matching TRBD1. Trimming at V came to 8 bases and at J to 8 bases, leaving 12 bases not matched to a gene. CDR1 and CDR2 from the germline V gene are LGHDT and YNNKEL (reference sequence). The CDR3 runs to 15 residues. CDR3 region: CASGSGTGAWDEQFF. CDR3 coding DNA: TGTGCCAGCGGTTCGGGGACAGGGGCATGGGATGAGCAGTTCTTC.

The chain couples TRBV2 to TRBJ2-7; unclear D gene. This CDR3 contains 12 residues. Looked up from germline, CDR1 is SNHLY and CDR2 is FYNNEI. Trimming stripped 4 bases from V and 3 bases from J, with 7 bases between. The CDR3 region is CASSVNGYEQYV. The CDR3, as DNA: TGTGCCAGCAGTGTGAACGGCTACGAGCAGTACGTC.

The chain couples TRBV21-1 to TRBJ1-4; TRBD1 is taken as the D call from the table, unchecked against the DNA. TRBV21-1 is termed a pseudogene. This CDR3 contains 18 residues. The CDR3 DNA is TGTGCCAGCAGCAAATCGGACAGGGAGCGGGTCACTAATGAAAAACTGTTTTTT. Translation gives CASSKSDRERVTNEKLFF.

This chain links TRBV6-6 with TRBJ2-7; D gene uncertain. The germline gives CDR1 MNHNY, CDR2 SVGAGI (reference sequence). There are 14 residues in the CDR3. V was shortened by 4 bases and J by 6 bases, with 16 bases between the two germline ends. CDR3 coding DNA: TGTGCCAGCAGTTCTCATGATTCTGAGACCGAGCAGTACGTC. Amino acid sequence: CASSSHDSETEQYV.

V is TRBV29-1 and J is TRBJ1-4; the D gene is possibly TRBD1 (6 bases). Germline CDR1 SQVTM, CDR2 ANQGSEA. This CDR3 region has 16 residues. V lost 1 base, J lost 2 bases, and 14 bases lay in between. The CDR3 protein is CSVEVYRGATNEKLFF. CDR3 nucleotides: TGCAGCGTTGAAGTTTATCGGGGGGCTACTAATGAAAAACTGTTTTTT.